The T cell receptor beta chain described here comes from a study of vaccination and CD4 T cells after COVID-19. Overall study context: Overlapping peptides covering the spike proteins of SARS-CoV-2, HCoV-NL63, HCoV-OC43 and HCoV-229E were added to stimulate cells.

In the case of this clonotype: Its target is not known.

Stated treatment: roughly ten-day PBMC culture with coronavirus spike peptide pools or control peptides (ViraFEST assay). An Oncomine TCR Beta short-read assay was used to sequence the DNA from cultured CD4+ T cells. MiXCR was run by TCRdb on the PCR reads, yielding one entry per CDR3 protein. The sample has about 7,100 distinct CDR3 sequences; more than 55% are singletons. In germline, CDR1 is MNHEY, CDR2 SVGAGI. This CDR3 contains 14 residues. Trimming left V 3 bases short and J 4 bases short, with 12 bases between. The V and J genes are TRBV6-5 and TRBJ1-2; D remains ambiguous. The clonotype originates from a human donor who had recovered from COVID-19. Sequences were obtained from CD4+ T cells from blood, cultured in vitro. The CDR3 nucleotides read TGTGCCAGCAGTTATGACCCTAGAGGCTATGGCTACACCTTC. It encodes CASSYDPRGYGYTF.